The following is a T cell receptor (beta chain) sequence with its context. Its antigen is not identified. The data derive from a study of shared clonotypes between healthy human individuals. The donors were all Caucasian adults (living in Nashville, Tennessee). Study-level points and caveats: Apart from blood, nothing was sampled; tissue repertoires likely differ. Generation probability values for non-shared clonotypes were lower than those for clonotypes shared by all four donors. The low donor count limited represented genetic and exposure-history diversity.

CDR3 length equals 15 residues. The germline gives CDR1 MDHEN, CDR2 SYDVKM. With 6 bases clipped from V and 5 bases from J, the junction kept 10 bases outside the gene matches. Some clones are missing from TCRdb's copy, which holds only in-frame ones; the method was immunoSEQ multiplex PCR. The sample lists hundreds of thousands of clones, almost 97% occurring once. The receptor was derived from a woman aged 25 to 39 in good health. The material sequenced was naive CD4+ T cells sorted from blood. Subset indicated: CD45RA+ positively selected. The chain joins TRBV28 to TRBJ2-7, with 10 bases identical to TRBD1. CDR3 in amino acids: CASRYTGTGADEQYF. DNA of the CDR3: TGTGCCAGCAGGTACACCGGGACAGGGGCGGACGAGCAGTACTTC.